Listed below are T cell receptor beta chains from one sample, sequenced in a study of molecular identifiers for immune sequencing clone quantification. A single record per CDR3 protein comes from TCRdb applying MiXCR to the PCR reads. The table has 80,000 to 95,000 distinct CDR3 sequences, 15% to 20% seen once. Sequences were obtained from naive CD8+ T cells from blood, with Jurkat cell RNA spiked in. The receptors stem from a human donor in good health. Some libraries in this study had Jurkat cell RNA spiked in. The CDR3 runs from the conserved cysteine through the conserved F or W. D genes are given only for firm matches. The size field is filled for only some rows; it gives once, few, many or a size class.

size	J	V	D	CDR3	DNA
many	TRBJ1-5	TRBV27	TRBD1	CASAGGHSNQPQHF	TGTGCCAGTGCAGGGGGTCATAGCAATCAGCCCCAGCATTTT
many	TRBJ1-5	TRBV4-3	.	CASSQEGDQPQHF	TGCGCCAGCAGCCAAGAGGGGGATCAGCCCCAGCATTTT
many	TRBJ2-7	TRBV28	TRBD2	CASSLTSGSYEQYF	TGTGCCAGCAGTCTAACTAGCGGATCCTACGAGCAGTACTTC
many	TRBJ2-7	TRBV5-5	.	CASSTGTGTYEQYF	TGTGCCAGCAGCACCGGGACCGGGACCTACGAGCAGTACTTC
many	TRBJ1-1	TRBV6-2/TRBV6-3	.	CASSKGPWAFF	TGTGCCAGCAGCAAAGGCCCCTGGGCTTTCTTT
many	TRBJ2-7	TRBV12-3/TRBV12-4	.	CASSLAAASSYEQYF	TGTGCCAGCAGTTTAGCGGCCGCTAGCTCCTACGAGCAGTACTTC
.	TRBJ2-1	TRBV11-2	TRBD2	CASSPGASGIDNEQFF	TGTGCCAGCAGCCCAGGTGCTAGCGGGATCGACAATGAGCAGTTCTTC
many	TRBJ2-2	TRBV9	TRBD2	CASSVDLAGGRVGELFF	TGTGCCAGCAGCGTAGATCTAGCGGGGGGGCGTGTCGGGGAGCTGTTTTTT
many	TRBJ2-7	TRBV4-3	.	CASSLATSSYEQYF	TGCGCCAGCAGTTTGGCAACGAGCTCCTACGAGCAGTACTTC
many	TRBJ1-5	TRBV27	.	CASSFMGHGNQPQHF	TGTGCCAGCAGTTTCATGGGGCACGGCAATCAGCCCCAGCATTTT